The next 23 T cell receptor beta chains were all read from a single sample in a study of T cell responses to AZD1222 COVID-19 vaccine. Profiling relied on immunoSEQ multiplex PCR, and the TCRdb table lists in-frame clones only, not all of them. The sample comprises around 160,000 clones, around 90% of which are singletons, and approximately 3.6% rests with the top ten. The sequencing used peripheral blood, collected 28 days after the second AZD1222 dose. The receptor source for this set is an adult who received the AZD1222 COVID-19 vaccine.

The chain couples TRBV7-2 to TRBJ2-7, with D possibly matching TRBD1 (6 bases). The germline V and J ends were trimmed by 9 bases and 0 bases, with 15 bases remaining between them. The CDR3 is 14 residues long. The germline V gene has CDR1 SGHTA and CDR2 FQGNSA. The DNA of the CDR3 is TGTGCCAGTAGAAAAAGGGGGACCTCCTACGAGCAGTACTTC. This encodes CASRKRGTSYEQYF.

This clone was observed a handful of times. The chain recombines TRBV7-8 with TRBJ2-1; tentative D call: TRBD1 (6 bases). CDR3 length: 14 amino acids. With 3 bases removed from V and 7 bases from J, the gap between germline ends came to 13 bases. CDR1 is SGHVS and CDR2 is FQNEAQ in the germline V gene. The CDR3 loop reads CASSLVKGVNEQFF. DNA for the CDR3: TGTGCCAGCAGCTTGGTAAAGGGGGTAAATGAGCAGTTCTTC. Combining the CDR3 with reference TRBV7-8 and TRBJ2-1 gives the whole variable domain GAGVSQSPRYKVAKRGQDVALRCDPISGHVSLFWYQQALGQGPEFLTYFQNEAQLDKSGLPSDRFFAERPEGSVSTLKIQRTQQEDSAVYLCASSLVKGVNEQFFGPGTRLTVL.

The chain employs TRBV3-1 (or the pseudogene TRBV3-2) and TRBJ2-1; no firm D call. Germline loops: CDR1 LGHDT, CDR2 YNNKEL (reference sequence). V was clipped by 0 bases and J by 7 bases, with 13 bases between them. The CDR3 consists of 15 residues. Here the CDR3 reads CASSQDAVPLNEQFF. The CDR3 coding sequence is TGTGCCAGCAGCCAAGATGCCGTTCCCCTTAATGAGCAGTTCTTC.

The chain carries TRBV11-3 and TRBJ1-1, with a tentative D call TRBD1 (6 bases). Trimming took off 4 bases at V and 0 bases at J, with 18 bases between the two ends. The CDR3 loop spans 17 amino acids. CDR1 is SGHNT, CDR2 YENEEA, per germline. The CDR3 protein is CASSSGGRGRMNTEAFF. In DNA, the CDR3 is TGTGCCAGCAGCTCCGGGGGCAGGGGCCGTATGAACACTGAAGCTTTCTTT.

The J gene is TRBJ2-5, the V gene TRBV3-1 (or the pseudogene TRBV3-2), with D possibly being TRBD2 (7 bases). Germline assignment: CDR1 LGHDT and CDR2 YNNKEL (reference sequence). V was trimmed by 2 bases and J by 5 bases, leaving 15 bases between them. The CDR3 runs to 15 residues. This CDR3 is CASSQKLARGETQYF. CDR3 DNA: TGTGCCAGCAGCCAAAAACTAGCGAGGGGGGAGACCCAGTACTTC.

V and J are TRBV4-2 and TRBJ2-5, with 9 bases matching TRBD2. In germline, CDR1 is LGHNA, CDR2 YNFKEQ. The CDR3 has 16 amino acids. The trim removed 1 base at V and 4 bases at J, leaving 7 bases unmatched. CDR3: CASSQVAGGGIETQYF. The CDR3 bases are TGTGCCAGCAGCCAAGTCGCGGGGGGGGGCATAGAGACCCAGTACTTC.

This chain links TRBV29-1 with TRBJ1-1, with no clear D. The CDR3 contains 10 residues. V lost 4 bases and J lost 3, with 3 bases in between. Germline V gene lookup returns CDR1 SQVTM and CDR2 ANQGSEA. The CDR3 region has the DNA TGCAGCGTTGGTCACACTGAAGCTTTCTTT. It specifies CSVGHTEAFF.

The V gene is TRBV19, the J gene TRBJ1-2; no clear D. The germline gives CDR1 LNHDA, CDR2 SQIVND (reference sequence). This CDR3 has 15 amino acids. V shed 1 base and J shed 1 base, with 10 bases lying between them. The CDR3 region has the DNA TGTGCCAGTAGTATAGCCCCGGACGGTAACTATGGCTACACCTTC. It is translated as CASSIAPDGNYGYTF. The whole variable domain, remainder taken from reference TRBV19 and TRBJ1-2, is DGGITQSPKYLFRKEGQNVTLSCEQNLNHDAMYWYRQDPGQGLRLIYYSQIVNDFQKGDIAEGYSVSREKKESFPLTVTSAQKNPTAFYLCASSIAPDGNYGYTFGSGTRLTVV.

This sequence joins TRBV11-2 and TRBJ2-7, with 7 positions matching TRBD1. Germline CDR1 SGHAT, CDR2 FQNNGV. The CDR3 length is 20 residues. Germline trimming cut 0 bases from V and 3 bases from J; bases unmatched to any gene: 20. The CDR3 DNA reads TGTGCCAGCAGCTTAGAGGGAGTGGGGCAGGGGGTCTTTATTAGCTACGAGCAGTACTTC. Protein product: CASSLEGVGQGVFISYEQYF.

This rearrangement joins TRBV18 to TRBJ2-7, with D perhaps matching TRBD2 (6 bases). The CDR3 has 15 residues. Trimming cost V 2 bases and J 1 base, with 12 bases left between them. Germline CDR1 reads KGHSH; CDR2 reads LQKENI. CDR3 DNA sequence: TGTGCCAGCTCACCAGAGTCCGCGGGATCCTACGAGCAGTACTTC. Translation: CASSPESAGSYEQYF.

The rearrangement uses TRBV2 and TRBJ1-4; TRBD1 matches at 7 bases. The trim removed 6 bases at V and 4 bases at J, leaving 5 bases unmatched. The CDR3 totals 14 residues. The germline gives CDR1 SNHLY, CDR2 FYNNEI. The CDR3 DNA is TGTGCCAGCAGGACAGGGTTTGGTAATGAAAAACTGTTTTTT. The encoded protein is CASRTGFGNEKLFF.

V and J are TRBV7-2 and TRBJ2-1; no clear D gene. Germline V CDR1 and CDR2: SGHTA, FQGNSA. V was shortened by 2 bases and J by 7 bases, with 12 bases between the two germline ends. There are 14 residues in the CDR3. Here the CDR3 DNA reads TGTGCCAGCAGCTTACACCTCGGGCGTAATGAGCAGTTCTTC. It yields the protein CASSLHLGRNEQFF.

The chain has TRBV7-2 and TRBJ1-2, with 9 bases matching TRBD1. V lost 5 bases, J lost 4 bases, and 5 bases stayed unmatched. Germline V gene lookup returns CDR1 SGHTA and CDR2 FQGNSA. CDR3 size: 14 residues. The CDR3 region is CASSQEGQGYGYTF. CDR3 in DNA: TGTGCCAGCAGCCAAGAGGGACAGGGCTATGGCTACACCTTC.

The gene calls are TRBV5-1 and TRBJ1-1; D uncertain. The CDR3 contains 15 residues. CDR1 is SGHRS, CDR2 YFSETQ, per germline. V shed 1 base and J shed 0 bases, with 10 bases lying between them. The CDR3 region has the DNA TGCGCCAGCAGCTTGACAGACCCAATGAACACTGAAGCTTTCTTT. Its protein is CASSLTDPMNTEAFF.

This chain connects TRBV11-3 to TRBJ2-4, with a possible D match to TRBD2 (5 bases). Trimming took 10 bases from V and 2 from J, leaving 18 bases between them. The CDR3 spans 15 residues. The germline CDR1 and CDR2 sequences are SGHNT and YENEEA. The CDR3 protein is CATPQPGFPKNIQYF. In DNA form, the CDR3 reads TGTGCCACCCCCCAGCCGGGATTTCCCAAAAACATTCAGTACTTC.

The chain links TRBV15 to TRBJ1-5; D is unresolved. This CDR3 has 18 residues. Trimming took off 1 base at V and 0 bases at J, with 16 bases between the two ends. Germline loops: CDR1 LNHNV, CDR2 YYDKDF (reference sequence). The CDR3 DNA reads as TGTGCCACCAGCAGAGGCCGACTCTGGGCGGATAGCAATCAGCCCCAGCATTTT. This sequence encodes CATSRGRLWADSNQPQHF.

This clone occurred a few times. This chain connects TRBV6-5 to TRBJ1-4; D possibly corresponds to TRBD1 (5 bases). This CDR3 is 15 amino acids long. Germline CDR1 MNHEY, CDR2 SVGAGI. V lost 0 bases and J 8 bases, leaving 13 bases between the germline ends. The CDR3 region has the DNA TGTGCCAGCAGTTACTCGAGTCAGGGAAAAGAAAAACTGTTTTTT. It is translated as CASSYSSQGKEKLFF.

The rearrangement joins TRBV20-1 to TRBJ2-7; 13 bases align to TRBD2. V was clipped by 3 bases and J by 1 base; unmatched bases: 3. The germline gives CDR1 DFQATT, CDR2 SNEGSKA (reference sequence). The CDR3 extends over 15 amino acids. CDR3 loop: CSASRTSGGSYEQYF. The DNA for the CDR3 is TGCAGTGCTAGTAGGACTAGCGGGGGATCCTACGAGCAGTACTTC.

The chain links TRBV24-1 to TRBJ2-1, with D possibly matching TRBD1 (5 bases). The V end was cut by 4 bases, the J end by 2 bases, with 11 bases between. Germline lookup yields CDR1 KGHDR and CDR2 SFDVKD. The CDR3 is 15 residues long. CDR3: CATSEGLGPYNEQFF. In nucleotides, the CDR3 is TGTGCCACCAGTGAAGGGCTGGGGCCCTACAATGAGCAGTTCTTC.

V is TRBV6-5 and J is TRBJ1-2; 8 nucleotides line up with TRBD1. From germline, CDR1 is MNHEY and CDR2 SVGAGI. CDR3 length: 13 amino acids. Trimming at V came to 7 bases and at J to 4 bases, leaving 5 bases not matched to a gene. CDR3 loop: CASKPGQAYGYTF. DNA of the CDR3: TGTGCCAGCAAACCGGGACAGGCCTATGGCTACACCTTC.

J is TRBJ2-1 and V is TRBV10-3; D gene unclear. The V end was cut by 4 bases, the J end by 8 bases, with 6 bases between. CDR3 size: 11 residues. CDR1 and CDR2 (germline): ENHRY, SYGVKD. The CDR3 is CAISAYDEQFF. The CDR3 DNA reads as TGTGCCATCAGTGCGTATGATGAGCAGTTCTTC.

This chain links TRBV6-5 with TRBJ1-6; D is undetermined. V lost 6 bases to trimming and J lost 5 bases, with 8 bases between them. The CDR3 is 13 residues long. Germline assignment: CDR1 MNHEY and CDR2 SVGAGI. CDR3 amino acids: CASRSDNNSPLHF. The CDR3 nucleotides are TGTGCCAGCAGGAGCGACAATAATTCACCCCTCCACTTT.

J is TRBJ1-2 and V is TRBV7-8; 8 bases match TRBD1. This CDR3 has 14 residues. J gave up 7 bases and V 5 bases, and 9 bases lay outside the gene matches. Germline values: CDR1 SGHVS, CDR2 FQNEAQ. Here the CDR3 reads CASSLSDRARGYTF. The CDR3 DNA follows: TGTGCCAGCAGCCTATCGGACAGGGCCCGTGGCTACACCTTC.